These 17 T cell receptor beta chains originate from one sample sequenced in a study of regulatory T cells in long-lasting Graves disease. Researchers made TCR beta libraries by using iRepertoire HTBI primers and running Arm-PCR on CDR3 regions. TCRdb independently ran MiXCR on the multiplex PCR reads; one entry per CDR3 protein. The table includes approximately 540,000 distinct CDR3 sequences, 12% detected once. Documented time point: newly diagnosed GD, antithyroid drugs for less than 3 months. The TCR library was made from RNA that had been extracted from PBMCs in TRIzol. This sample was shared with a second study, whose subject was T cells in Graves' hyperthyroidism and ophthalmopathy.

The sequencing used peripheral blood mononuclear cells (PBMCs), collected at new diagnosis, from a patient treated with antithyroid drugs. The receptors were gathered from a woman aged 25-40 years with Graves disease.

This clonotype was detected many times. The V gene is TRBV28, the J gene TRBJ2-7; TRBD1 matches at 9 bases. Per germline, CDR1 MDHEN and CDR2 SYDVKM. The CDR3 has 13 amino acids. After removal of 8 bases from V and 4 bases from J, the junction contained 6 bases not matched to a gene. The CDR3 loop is CASRTGVEYEQYF. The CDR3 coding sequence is TGTGCCAGCCGGACAGGGGTGGAGTACGAGCAGTACTTC.

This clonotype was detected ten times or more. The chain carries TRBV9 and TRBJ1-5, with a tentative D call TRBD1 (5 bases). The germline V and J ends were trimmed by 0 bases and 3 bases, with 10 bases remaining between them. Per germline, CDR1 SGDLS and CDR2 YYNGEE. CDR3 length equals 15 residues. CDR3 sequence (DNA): TGTGCCAGCAGCGTAGGACCGGGGACCAATCAGCCCCAGCATTTT. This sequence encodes CASSVGPGTNQPQHF.

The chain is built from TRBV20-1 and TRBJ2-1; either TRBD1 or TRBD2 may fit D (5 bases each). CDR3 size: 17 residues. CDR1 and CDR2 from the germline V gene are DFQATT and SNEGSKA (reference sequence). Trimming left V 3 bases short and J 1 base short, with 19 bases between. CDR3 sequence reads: CSARGRGIGMSYNEQFF. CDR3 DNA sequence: TGCAGTGCTAGGGGACGAGGGATCGGAATGTCCTACAATGAGCAGTTCTTC.

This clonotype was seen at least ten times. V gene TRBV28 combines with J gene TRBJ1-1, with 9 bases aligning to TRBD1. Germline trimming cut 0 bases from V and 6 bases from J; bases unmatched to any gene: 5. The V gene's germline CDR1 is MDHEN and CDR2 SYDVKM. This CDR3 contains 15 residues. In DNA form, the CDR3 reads TGTGCCAGCAGTTTATGGGGACAGGGTCGCTCTGAAGCTTTCTTT. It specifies CASSLWGQGRSEAFF.

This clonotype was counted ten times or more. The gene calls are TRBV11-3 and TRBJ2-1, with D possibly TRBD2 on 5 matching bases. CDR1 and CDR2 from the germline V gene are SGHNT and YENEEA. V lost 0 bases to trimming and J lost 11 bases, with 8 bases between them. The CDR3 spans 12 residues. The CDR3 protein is CASSLDREKQFF. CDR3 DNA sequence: TGTGCCAGCAGCTTAGATCGGGAAAAGCAGTTCTTC.

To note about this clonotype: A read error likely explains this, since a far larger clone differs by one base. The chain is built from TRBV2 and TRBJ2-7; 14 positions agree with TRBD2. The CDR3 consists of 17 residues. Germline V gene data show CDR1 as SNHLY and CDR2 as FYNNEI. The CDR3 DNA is TGTTCCAGCTTCAACTACCCCGGGACTAGCGGGAGCTACGAGCAGTACTTC. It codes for CSSFNYPGTSGSYEQYF.

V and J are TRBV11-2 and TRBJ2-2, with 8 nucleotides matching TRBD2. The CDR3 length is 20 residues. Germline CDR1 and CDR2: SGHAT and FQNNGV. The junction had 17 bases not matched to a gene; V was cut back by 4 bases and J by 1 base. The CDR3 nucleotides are TGTGCCAGCAGCTCTATCTACGGGAGGGCCCTTTTTCGGAACACCGGGGAGCTGTTTTTT. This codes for CASSSIYGRALFRNTGELFF. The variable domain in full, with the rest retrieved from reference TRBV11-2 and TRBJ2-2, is EAGVAQSPRYKIIEKRQSVAFWCNPISGHATLYWYQQILGQGPKLLIQFQNNGVVDDSQLPKDRFSAERLKGVDSTLKIQPAKLEDSAVYLCASSSIYGRALFRNTGELFFGEGSRLTVL.

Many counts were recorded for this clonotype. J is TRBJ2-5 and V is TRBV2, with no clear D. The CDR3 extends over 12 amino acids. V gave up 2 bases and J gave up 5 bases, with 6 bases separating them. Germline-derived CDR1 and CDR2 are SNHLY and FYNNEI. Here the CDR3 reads CASSENPETQYF. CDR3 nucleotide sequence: TGTGCCAGCAGTGAAAACCCCGAGACCCAGTACTTC.

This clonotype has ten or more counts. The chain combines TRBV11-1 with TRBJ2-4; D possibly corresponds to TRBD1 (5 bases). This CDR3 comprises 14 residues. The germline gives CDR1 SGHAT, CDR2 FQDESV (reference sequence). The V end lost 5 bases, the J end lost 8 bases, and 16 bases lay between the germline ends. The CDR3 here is CASSRAGPLDIQYF. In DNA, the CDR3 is TGTGCCAGCAGCCGGGCAGGGCCGCTAGACATTCAGTACTTC.

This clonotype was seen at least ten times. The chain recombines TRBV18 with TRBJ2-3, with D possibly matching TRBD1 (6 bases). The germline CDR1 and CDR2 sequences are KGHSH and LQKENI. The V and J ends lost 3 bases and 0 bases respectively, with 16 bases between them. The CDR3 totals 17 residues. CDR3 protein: CASSPTGGWSSTDTQYF. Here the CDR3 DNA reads TGTGCCAGCTCACCGACAGGAGGCTGGTCTAGCACAGATACGCAGTATTTT.

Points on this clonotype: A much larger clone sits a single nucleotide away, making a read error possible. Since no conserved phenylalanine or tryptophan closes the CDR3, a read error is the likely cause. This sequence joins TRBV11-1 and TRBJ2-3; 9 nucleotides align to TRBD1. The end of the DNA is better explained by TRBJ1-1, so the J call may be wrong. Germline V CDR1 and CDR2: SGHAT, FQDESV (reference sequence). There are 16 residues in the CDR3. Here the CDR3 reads CASSLRWGQGKTEAFL. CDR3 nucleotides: TGTGCCAGCAGCCTCAGATGGGGACAGGGAAAGACTGAAGCTTTCCTT.

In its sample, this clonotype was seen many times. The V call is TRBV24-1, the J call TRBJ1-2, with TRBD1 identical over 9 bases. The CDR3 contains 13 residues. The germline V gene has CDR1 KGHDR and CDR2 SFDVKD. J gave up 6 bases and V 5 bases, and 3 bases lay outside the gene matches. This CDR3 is CATSGQGGDGYTF. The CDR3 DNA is TGTGCCACCAGTGGACAGGGGGGGGATGGCTACACCTTC.

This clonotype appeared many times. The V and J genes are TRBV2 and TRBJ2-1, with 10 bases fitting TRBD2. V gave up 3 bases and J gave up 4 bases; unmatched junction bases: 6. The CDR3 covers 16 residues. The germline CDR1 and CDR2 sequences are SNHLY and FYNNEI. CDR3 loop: CASSDPGLARYNEQFF. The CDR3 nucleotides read TGTGCCAGCAGTGACCCGGGACTAGCGCGATACAATGAGCAGTTCTTC.

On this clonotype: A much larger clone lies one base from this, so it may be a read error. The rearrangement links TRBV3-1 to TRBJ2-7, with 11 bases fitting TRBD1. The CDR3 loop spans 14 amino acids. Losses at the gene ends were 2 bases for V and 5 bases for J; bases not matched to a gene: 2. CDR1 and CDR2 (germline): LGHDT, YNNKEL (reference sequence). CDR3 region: CASSQRTGGHEQYF. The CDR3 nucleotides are TGTGCCAGCAGCCAACGGACAGGGGGCCACGAGCAGTACTTC.

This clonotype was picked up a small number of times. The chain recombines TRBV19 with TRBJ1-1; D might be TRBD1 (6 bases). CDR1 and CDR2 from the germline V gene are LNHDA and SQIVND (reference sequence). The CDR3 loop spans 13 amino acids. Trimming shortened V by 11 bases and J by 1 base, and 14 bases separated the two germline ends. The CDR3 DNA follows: TGTGCCTGCCGGGGGGCCCAGAACACTGAAGCTTTCTTT. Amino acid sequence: CACRGAQNTEAFF.

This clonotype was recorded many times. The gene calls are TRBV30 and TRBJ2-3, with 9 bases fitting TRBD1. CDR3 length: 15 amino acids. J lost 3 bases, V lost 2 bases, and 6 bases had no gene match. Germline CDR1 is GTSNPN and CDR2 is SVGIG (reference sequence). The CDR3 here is CAWSRGTGLTDTQYF. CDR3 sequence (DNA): TGTGCCTGGAGTCGAGGGACAGGGTTAACAGATACGCAGTATTTT.

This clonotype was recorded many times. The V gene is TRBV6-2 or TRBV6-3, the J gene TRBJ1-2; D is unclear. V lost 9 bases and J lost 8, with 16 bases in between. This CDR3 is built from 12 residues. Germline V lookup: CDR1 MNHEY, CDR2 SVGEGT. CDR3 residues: CASTLRFGGYTF. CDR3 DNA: TGTGCCAGTACTTTACGGTTTGGAGGCTACACCTTC.